This T cell receptor (beta chain) appears in the sequencing data of a study of blood T cell repertoires in COVID-19. The overall study: COVID-19 samples collected from the United States, Italy and Spain covered acute and convalescent phases.

CDR1 is SGHDT and CDR2 is YYEEEE in the germline V gene. Trimming pared 1 base from V and 2 bases from J, leaving 15 bases between. The CDR3 covers 16 residues. Data came from immunoSEQ multiplex PCR; TCRdb stores just in-frame clones and leaves some out. The data contain a few hundred thousand clones, 90% to 95% of them singletons. Adults between about 18 and 95 years of age took part from 20 to 25 US areas. The rearrangement joins TRBV5-6 to TRBJ1-2; unclear D gene. The TCR sequence derives from a human donor in a cohort exposed to, infected with or recovered from COVID-19 (not recorded which). The donor label of this sample is uncertain. Sequencing used PBMCs or T cells enriched from blood (not recorded which). The CDR3 nucleotides are TGTGCCAGCAGCTTGATGTATACTTTAAGCAACTATGGCTACACCTTC. Translation: CASSLMYTLSNYGYTF.